The sequence of this TCR beta chain was determined in a study of T cells expressing NK-cell markers. Study overall: Each TCR beta repertoire originated in sorted T cells that were CD3+CD56+NKG2C+, CD3+CD56+NKG2C- or CD3+CD56-NKG2C+. The study's findings and limits: Once again these clonotypes came out on top in the CD3+CD56-NKG2C+ fraction of several donors.

For each CDR3 protein, TCRdb gives one entry from its re-call of the 5' RACE reads, without DNA. This repertoire includes 350,000 to 400,000 distinct CDR3 sequences. For this clonotype: The antigen remains unidentified.

The CDR3 is 14 amino acids. The germline V gene encodes CDR1 SGHRS and CDR2 YFSETQ. V and J are TRBV5-1 and TRBJ2-3; TCRdb calls TRBD2, which cannot be checked without DNA. The sample was blood T cells: a sorted CD56 or NKG2C T cell subset, CD4+ or CD8+ T cells, or bulk PBMC T cells (not recorded which). This sequence originates from a woman between 50 and 59 years old in good health. The CDR3 reads CASSLLASSNTQYF.